This paragraph reports one T cell receptor beta chain. TCRdb used MiXCR to reprocess the 5' RACE reads, holding one entry per CDR3 protein. Counted here are about 430,000 distinct CDR3 sequences, roughly 18% occurring once; the ten biggest clones make up 20% to 25%. The V end lost 4 bases, the J end lost 5 bases, and 14 bases lay between the germline ends. The CDR3 has 14 amino acids. Per the germline V gene, CDR1 is SQVTM and CDR2 is ANQGSEA. The sample comes from a study of T-cell memory formation after mild COVID-19. V and J are TRBV29-1 and TRBJ2-2, with D maybe TRBD2 (5 bases). Sequencing used PBMCs or a T cell subset sorted from them (not recorded which). The source of this sequence is a man aged 18 to 29 who had mild COVID-19 (a few samples of this study predate the infection). Cell type and time point are not known. The CDR3 reads CSVVGVGRTGELFF. The CDR3, as DNA: TGCAGCGTTGTCGGGGTAGGAAGGACCGGGGAGCTGTTTTTT.